The 26 T cell receptor beta chains given below trace back to one sample, sequenced in a study of blood T cells in healthy people across ages. Next came a second PCR, run for about 7 to 12 cycles, which used a sample-barcoded 5' primer along with a J-beta primer mix. TCRdb analysed the 5' RACE reads with MiXCR anew, one entry per CDR3 protein. The sample shows about 640,000 distinct CDR3 sequences, roughly three fifths of them seen only once. The specimen was blood. These TCRs come from a man aged 60 to 75 in good health.

The rearrangement uses TRBV6-6 and TRBJ2-5; 8 bases align to TRBD2. Germline-derived CDR1 and CDR2 are MNHNY and SVGAGI (reference sequence). This CDR3 contains 15 residues. V shed 0 bases, J shed 2 bases, and the junction held 2 bases outside the gene matches. Here the CDR3 reads CASSYSGLAQETQYF. The DNA for the CDR3 is TGTGCCAGCAGTTACTCAGGACTAGCACAAGAGACCCAGTACTTC.

The V call is TRBV6-1, the J call TRBJ2-5; D tentatively fits TRBD1 or TRBD2 (5 bases each). V gave up 7 bases and J gave up 5 bases, with 14 bases separating them. The CDR3 totals 13 residues. The germline V gene encodes CDR1 MNHNS and CDR2 SASEGT. The CDR3 DNA reads as TGTGCCAGCAAAAGCGTTGGGACGGAGACCCAGTACTTC. This encodes CASKSVGTETQYF.

J is TRBJ2-3 and V is TRBV5-1, with D unclear. This CDR3 region has 16 residues. Deletions cut 0 bases from V and 2 bases from J, with 13 bases between. From germline, CDR1 is SGHRS and CDR2 YFSETQ. The CDR3 region is CASSLVLSFYTDTQYF. The CDR3 DNA reads as TGCGCCAGCAGCTTGGTGCTCTCCTTCTACACAGATACGCAGTATTTT.

J is TRBJ1-1 and V is TRBV15; D ambiguous. V shed 0 bases and J shed 5 bases, with 7 bases lying between them. Germline lookup yields CDR1 LNHNV and CDR2 YYDKDF (reference sequence). CDR3 size: 13 residues. The CDR3 DNA reads as TGTGCCACCAGCAGAGATCGAAGGACTGAAGCTTTCTTT. This gives the protein CATSRDRRTEAFF.

The V call is TRBV11-2, the J call TRBJ2-7; 7 nucleotides agree with TRBD1. Germline V CDR1 and CDR2: SGHAT, FQNNGV. The CDR3 contains 13 residues. The trim removed 4 bases at V and 6 bases at J, leaving 6 bases unmatched. CDR3 protein: CASSSTGAFEQYF. The CDR3 nucleotides are TGTGCCAGCAGCTCCACAGGGGCTTTCGAGCAGTACTTC.

The CDR3 region has the DNA TGTGCCACCAAGCGGGTCGGAGAGACCCAGTACTTC. Translating gives CATKRVGETQYF. V gene TRBV15 combines with J gene TRBJ2-7, with D possibly TRBD2 on 6 matching bases. The DNA end is a closer match to TRBJ2-5, so the J assignment may be wrong. The CDR3 covers 12 residues. Germline CDR1 LNHNV, CDR2 YYDKDF (reference sequence).

In this sample, this clonotype turned up a few times. The gene calls are TRBV7-2 and TRBJ2-3; TRBD1 agrees at 9 bases. CDR3 size: 16 residues. Per the germline V gene, CDR1 is SGHTA and CDR2 is FQGNSA. The V and J ends lost 5 bases and 3 bases, in that order; junction bases with no gene match: 9. The CDR3 reads CASSPLGTGFTDTQYF. CDR3 bases: TGTGCCAGCAGCCCTCTCGGGACAGGGTTTACAGATACGCAGTATTTT.

The chain links TRBV9 to TRBJ2-3; 9 nucleotides agree with TRBD1. This CDR3 has 15 residues. Trimming took 5 bases from V and 0 from J; bases not matched to a gene: 4. Germline V gives CDR1 SGDLS, CDR2 YYNGEE. The CDR3 DNA sequence: TGTGCCAGCAGTGTCGGGACAGGGAGCACAGATACGCAGTATTTT. Translating gives CASSVGTGSTDTQYF.

This clonotype has only a few counts. The rearrangement uses TRBV2 and TRBJ1-2; 9 nucleotides match TRBD1. The CDR3 is 14 amino acids. Germline trimming cut 6 bases from V and 7 bases from J; bases unmatched to any gene: 9. Looked up from germline, CDR1 is SNHLY and CDR2 is FYNNEI. This CDR3 reads CASRVAGTGIGYTF. Written as DNA, the CDR3 is TGTGCCAGCAGGGTAGCCGGGACAGGGATTGGCTACACCTTC.

The chain has TRBV29-1 and TRBJ2-3; a weak D match, TRBD2 (6 bases). The CDR3 contains 14 residues. The V end lost 7 bases, the J end lost 2 bases, and 16 bases lay between the germline ends. CDR1 is SQVTM and CDR2 is ANQGSEA in the germline V gene. The CDR3, as DNA: TGCAGCGCAGAACGGGAGAGCACCACAGATACGCAGTATTTT. Translated, it gives CSAERESTTDTQYF.

This chain connects TRBV11-2 to TRBJ2-1; D is possibly TRBD2 (6 bases). The V gene lost 4 bases and the J gene lost 4 bases, with 17 bases spanning the gap. Germline CDR1 and CDR2: SGHAT and FQNNGV. The CDR3 runs to 16 residues. The CDR3 protein is CASSSRPQGGYNEQFF. The CDR3 DNA is TGTGCCAGCAGCTCCAGACCCCAGGGAGGTTACAATGAGCAGTTCTTC.

The CDR3 reads CASSELSGSTDTQYF. The CDR3 nucleotides read TGTGCCAGCAGTGAACTATCAGGGTCCACAGATACGCAGTATTTT. The chain couples TRBV6-1 to TRBJ2-3; TRBD1 is a possible D gene (5 bases). The germline gives CDR1 MNHNS, CDR2 SASEGT. The CDR3 runs to 15 residues. Trimming removed 2 bases from V and 2 bases from J, with 11 bases in between.

The chain recombines TRBV29-1 with TRBJ1-4, with 7 bases lining up with TRBD1. V was pared by 4 bases and J by 10 bases, with 3 bases of the junction left unmatched. Germline lookup yields CDR1 SQVTM and CDR2 ANQGSEA. The CDR3 covers 11 residues. CDR3 residues: CSVVRGGKLFF. CDR3 nucleotides: TGCAGCGTTGTCAGGGGGGGAAAACTGTTTTTT.

The chain links TRBV12-3 or TRBV12-4 to TRBJ2-3, with D unclear. V dropped 6 bases and J dropped 6 bases, with 10 bases sitting between them. The CDR3 length is 12 residues. CDR3 in DNA: TGTGCCAGCAGATTTCGAGGCGATACGCAGTATTTT. Its translation: CASRFRGDTQYF.

The chain carries TRBV6-5 and TRBJ2-7; 9 bases are shared with TRBD1. Germline-derived CDR1 and CDR2 are MNHEY and SVGAGI. The CDR3 is 17 amino acids. V trimming: 0 bases; J trimming: 4 bases; junction bases outside the gene matches: 10. For the CDR3, the DNA is TGTGCCAGCAGTTACTCGTCCGCCAGGGACAGGGTTTACGAGCAGTACTTC. Its protein product is CASSYSSARDRVYEQYF.

The chain is built from TRBV5-1 and TRBJ2-5; 7 bases fit TRBD2. Germline CDR1 is SGHRS and CDR2 is YFSETQ. V was clipped by 4 bases and J by 5 bases; unmatched bases: 14. The CDR3 is made up of 16 amino acids. CDR3 residues: CASSTDSLAVWETQYF. The CDR3 DNA follows: TGCGCCAGCAGCACGGATAGCCTAGCGGTGTGGGAGACCCAGTACTTC.

This chain uses TRBV4-2 with TRBJ2-1, with D perhaps being TRBD1 or TRBD2 (5 bases each). With 6 bases removed from V and 0 bases from J, the gap between germline ends came to 12 bases. Germline assignment: CDR1 LGHNA and CDR2 YNFKEQ. The CDR3 length is 15 residues. The CDR3 nucleotides are TGTGCCAGCAGGAGGGACGCGGGCTCCTACAATGAGCAGTTCTTC. Its protein is CASRRDAGSYNEQFF.

V usage is TRBV4-1 and J usage is TRBJ2-5; D may be TRBD2 (7 bases). CDR1 is MGHRA, CDR2 YSYEKL, per germline. The ends were cut back, 7 bases at V and 5 bases at J, with 20 bases in the middle. The CDR3 loop spans 15 amino acids. The CDR3 nucleotides read TGCGCCAGCAAAGAATCTGGGGGGGCTGGGGAGACCCAGTACTTC. It yields the protein CASKESGGAGETQYF.

This clonotype has only a few counts. The chain has TRBV12-3 or TRBV12-4 and TRBJ2-3, with D unresolved. There are 13 residues in the CDR3. Trimming left V 5 bases short and J 6 bases short, with 12 bases between. The CDR3 nucleotides read TGTGCCAGCAGTCAACGCGCTGGCGATACGCAGTATTTT. Translating gives CASSQRAGDTQYF.

The rearrangement uses TRBV7-9 and TRBJ2-5, with a tentative D call TRBD2 (6 bases). This CDR3 is 14 amino acids long. CDR1 is SEHNR, CDR2 FQNEAQ, per germline (reference sequence). V gave up 4 bases and J gave up 11 bases, with 20 bases separating them. This CDR3 reads CASSYAGARGTQYF. In nucleotides, the CDR3 is TGTGCCAGCAGCTATGCGGGCGCCCGGGGGACTCAGTACTTC.

The chain recombines TRBV5-1 with TRBJ2-3, with D maybe TRBD1 (5 bases). This CDR3 spans 16 amino acids. The germline gives CDR1 SGHRS, CDR2 YFSETQ. Trimming took off 0 bases at V and 0 bases at J, with 11 bases between the two ends. Written as DNA, the CDR3 is TGCGCCAGCAGCTTGGAGGGGCGAGATAGCACAGATACGCAGTATTTT. This codes for CASSLEGRDSTDTQYF.

The chain recombines TRBV12-5 with TRBJ2-3; D uncertain. Per germline, CDR1 LGHNT and CDR2 FRNRAP. V lost 6 bases and J 6 bases, leaving 16 bases between the germline ends. This CDR3 has 14 residues. CDR3 in DNA: TGTGCTAGTGGGAGAGACCGGCCTGATGATACGCAGTATTTT. Translated, it gives CASGRDRPDDTQYF.

Note on this clonotype: Being one base from a much bigger clone, this may be a read error. The chain carries TRBV7-9 and TRBJ2-1, with D perhaps TRBD2 (6 bases). There are 17 residues in the CDR3. The germline gives CDR1 SEHNR, CDR2 FQNEAQ (reference sequence). The ends were cut back, 5 bases at V and 8 bases at J, with 25 bases in the middle. CDR3 in amino acids: CASSASRLGGFLDEQFF. CDR3 bases: TGTGCCAGCAGCGCCAGTCGACTAGGAGGATTCCTCGATGAGCAGTTCTTC.

This clonotype was seen a handful of times. CDR3 loop: CASSLVADSYEQYF. CDR3 DNA: TGTGCCAGCAGCTTAGTAGCGGATAGCTACGAGCAGTACTTC. The J gene is TRBJ2-7, the V gene TRBV11-2; tentative D call: TRBD2 (6 bases). From germline, CDR1 is SGHAT and CDR2 FQNNGV. The CDR3 is 14 residues long. V shed 1 base and J shed 3 bases, with 10 bases lying between them.

The sample holds a few counts of this clonotype. CDR3 protein: CATSRGDTHNEQFF. As DNA, the CDR3 is TGTGCCACCAGCAGAGGGGACACCCACAATGAGCAGTTCTTC. This chain connects TRBV15 to TRBJ2-1, with D possibly TRBD1 on 6 matching bases. V shed 1 base and J shed 5 bases, with 9 bases lying between them. Germline CDR1 LNHNV, CDR2 YYDKDF (reference sequence). The CDR3 is 14 residues long.

This clonotype appeared a few times. The chain has TRBV7-2 and TRBJ2-5; D may match TRBD1 or TRBD2 (5 bases each). The CDR3 totals 15 residues. In germline, CDR1 is SGHTA, CDR2 FQGNSA. Between the trimmed V and J ends, which lost 5 bases and 11 bases, there was a span of 24 bases. CDR3 in amino acids: CASSPPGTRAKEQYF. As DNA, the CDR3 is TGTGCCAGCAGCCCACCCGGGACCCGGGCGAAAGAGCAGTACTTC.